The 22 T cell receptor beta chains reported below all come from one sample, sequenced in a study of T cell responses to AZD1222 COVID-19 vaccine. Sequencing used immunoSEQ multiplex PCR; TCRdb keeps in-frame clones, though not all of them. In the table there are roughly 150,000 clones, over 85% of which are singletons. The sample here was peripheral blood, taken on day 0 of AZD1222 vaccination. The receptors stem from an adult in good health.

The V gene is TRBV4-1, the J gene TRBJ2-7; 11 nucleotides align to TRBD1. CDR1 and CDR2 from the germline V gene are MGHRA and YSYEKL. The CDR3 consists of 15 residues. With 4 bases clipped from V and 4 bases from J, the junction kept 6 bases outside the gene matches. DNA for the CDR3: TGCGCCAGCAGCCCCGGACAGGGGGCTAGGTACGAGCAGTACTTC. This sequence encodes CASSPGQGARYEQYF.

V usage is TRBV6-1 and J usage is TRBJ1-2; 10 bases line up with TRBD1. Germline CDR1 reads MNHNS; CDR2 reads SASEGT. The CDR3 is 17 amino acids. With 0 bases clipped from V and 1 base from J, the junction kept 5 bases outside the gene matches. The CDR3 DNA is TGTGCCAGCAGTGAAGCGCTCGGGGACAGGGGTAACTATGGCTACACCTTC. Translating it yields CASSEALGDRGNYGYTF.

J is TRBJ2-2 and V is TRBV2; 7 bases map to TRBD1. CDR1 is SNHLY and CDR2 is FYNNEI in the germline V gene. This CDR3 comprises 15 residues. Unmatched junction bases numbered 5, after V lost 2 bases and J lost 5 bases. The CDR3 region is CASSEIGTVTGELFF. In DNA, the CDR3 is TGTGCCAGCAGTGAAATCGGGACAGTGACCGGGGAGCTGTTTTTT.

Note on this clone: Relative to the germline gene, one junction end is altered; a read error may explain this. The CDR3 bases are TGTGCCAGCACGCCCGGACTAGCGGGAGGGCCCTGGGACACCGGGGAGTTGTTTTTT. It encodes CASTPGLAGGPWDTGELFF. The J gene is TRBJ2-2, the V gene TRBV6-4; 15 positions agree with TRBD2. The germline V gene encodes CDR1 MRHNA and CDR2 SNTAGT. The CDR3 extends over 19 amino acids.

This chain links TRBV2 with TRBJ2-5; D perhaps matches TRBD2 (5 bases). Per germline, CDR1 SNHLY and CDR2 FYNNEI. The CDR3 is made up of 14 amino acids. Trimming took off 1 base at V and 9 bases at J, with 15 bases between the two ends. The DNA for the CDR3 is TGTGCCAGCAGTGAAGTAGGCTCGTTGGGAGCCCAGTACTTC. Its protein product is CASSEVGSLGAQYF.

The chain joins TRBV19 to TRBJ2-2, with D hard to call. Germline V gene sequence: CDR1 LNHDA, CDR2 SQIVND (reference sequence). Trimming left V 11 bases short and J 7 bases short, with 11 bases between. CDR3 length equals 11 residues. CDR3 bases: TGTGCCTATGAGGACGGCGGGGAGCTGTTTTTT. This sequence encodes CAYEDGGELFF.

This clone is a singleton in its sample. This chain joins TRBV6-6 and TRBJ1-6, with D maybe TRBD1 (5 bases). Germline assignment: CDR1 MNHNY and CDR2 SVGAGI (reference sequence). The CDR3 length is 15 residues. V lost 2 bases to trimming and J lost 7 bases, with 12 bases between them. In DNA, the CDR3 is TGTGCCAGCAGTTACGAGGGGCCAGGGAATTCACCCCTCCACTTT. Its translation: CASSYEGPGNSPLHF.

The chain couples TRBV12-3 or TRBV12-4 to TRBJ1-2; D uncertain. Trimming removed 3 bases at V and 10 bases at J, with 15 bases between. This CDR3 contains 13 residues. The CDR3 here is CASSLEAPEVYTF. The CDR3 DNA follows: TGTGCCAGCAGTTTGGAGGCCCCGGAGGTCTACACCTTC.

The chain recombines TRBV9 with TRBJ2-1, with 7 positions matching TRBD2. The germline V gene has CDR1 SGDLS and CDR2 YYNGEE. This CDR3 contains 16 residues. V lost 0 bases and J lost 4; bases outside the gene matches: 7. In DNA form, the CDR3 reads TGTGCCAGCAGCGTAGGCCTAGCGGACCGGTACAATGAGCAGTTCTTC. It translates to CASSVGLADRYNEQFF.

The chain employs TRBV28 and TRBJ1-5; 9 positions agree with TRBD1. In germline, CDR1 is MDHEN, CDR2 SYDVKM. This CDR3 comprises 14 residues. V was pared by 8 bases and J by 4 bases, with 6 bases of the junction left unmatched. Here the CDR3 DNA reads TGTGCCAGCGGCCTGACAGGGGGAAATCAGCCCCAGCATTTT. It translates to CASGLTGGNQPQHF.

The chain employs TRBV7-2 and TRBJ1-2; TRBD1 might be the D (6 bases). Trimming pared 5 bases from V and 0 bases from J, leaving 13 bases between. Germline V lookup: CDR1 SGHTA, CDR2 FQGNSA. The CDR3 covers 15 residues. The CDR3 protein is CASSPGVSSNYGYTF. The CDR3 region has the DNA TGTGCCAGCAGCCCAGGGGTCTCCTCTAACTATGGCTACACCTTC.

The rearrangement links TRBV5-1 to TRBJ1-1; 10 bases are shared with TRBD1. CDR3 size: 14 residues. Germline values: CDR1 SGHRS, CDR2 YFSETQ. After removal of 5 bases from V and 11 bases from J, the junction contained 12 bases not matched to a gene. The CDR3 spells CASSYWDRGGWAFF. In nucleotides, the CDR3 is TGCGCCAGCAGTTATTGGGACAGGGGTGGTTGGGCTTTCTTT.

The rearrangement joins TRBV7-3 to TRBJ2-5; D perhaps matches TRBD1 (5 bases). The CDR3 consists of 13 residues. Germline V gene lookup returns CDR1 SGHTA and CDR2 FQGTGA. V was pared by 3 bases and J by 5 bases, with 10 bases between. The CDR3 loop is CASSLSGFETQYF. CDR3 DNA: TGTGCCAGCAGCTTGTCAGGGTTCGAGACCCAGTACTTC.

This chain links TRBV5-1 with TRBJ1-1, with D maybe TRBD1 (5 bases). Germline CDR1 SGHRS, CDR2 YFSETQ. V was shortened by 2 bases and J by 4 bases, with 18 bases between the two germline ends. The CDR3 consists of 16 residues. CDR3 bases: TGCGCCAGCAGCTTACCACAGGTTCCGGGTAGCACTGAAGCTTTCTTT. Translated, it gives CASSLPQVPGSTEAFF.

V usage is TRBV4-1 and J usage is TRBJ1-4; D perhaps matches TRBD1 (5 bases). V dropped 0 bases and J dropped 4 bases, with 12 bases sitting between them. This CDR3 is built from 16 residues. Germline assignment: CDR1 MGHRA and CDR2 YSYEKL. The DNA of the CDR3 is TGCGCCAGCAGCCAAGACCGGGGGGAGGTTAATGAAAAACTGTTTTTT. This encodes CASSQDRGEVNEKLFF.

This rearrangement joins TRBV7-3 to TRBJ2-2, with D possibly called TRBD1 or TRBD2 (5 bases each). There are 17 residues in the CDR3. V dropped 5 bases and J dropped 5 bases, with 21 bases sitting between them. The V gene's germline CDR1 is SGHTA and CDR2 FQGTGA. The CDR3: CASSPNLPGPLTGELFF. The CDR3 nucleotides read TGTGCCAGCAGCCCTAACCTTCCGGGACCTTTAACCGGGGAGCTGTTTTTT.

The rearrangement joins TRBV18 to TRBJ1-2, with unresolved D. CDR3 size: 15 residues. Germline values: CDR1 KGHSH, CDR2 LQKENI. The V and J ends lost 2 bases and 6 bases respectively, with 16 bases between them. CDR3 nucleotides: TGTGCCAGCTCACCAAAACCGGCCGGGATAGATGGCTACACCTTC. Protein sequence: CASSPKPAGIDGYTF. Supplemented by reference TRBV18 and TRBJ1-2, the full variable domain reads NAGVMQNPRHLVRRRGQEARLRCSPMKGHSHVYWYRQLPEEGLKFMVYLQKENIIDESGMPKERFSAEFPKEGPSILRIQQVVRGDSAAYFCASSPKPAGIDGYTFGSGTRLTVV.

The CDR3 region has the DNA TGTGCCAGCTCCCTAGAGAGGCAGGGAAAAGAGACCCAGTACTTC. It codes for CASSLERQGKETQYF. The V gene is TRBV18, the J gene TRBJ2-5, with a possible D match to TRBD1 (5 bases). The CDR3 totals 15 residues. Germline-derived CDR1 and CDR2 are KGHSH and LQKENI. Trimming took off 6 bases at V and 3 bases at J, with 17 bases between the two ends. Full variable domain (remainder filled in from reference TRBV18 and TRBJ2-5): NAGVMQNPRHLVRRRGQEARLRCSPMKGHSHVYWYRQLPEEGLKFMVYLQKENIIDESGMPKERFSAEFPKEGPSILRIQQVVRGDSAAYFCASSLERQGKETQYFGPGTRLLVL.

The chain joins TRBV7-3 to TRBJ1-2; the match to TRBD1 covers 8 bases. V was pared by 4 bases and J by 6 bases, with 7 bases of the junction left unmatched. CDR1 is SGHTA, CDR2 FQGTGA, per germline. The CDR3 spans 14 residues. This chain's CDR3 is CASSSSRQGNGYTF. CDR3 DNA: TGTGCCAGCAGCTCCTCCCGACAGGGGAATGGCTACACCTTC.

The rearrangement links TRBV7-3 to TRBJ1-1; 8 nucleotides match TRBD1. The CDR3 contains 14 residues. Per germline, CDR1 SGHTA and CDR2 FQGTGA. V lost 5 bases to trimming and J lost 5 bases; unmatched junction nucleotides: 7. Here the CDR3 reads CASSNQGAPTEAFF. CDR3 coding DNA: TGTGCCAGCAGCAACCAGGGGGCTCCGACTGAAGCTTTCTTT.

CDR3 sequence (DNA): TGCGCCAGCAGCTTTCGACAGGGGGCTGAAGAAAAACTGTTTTTT. Amino acid sequence: CASSFRQGAEEKLFF. The chain carries TRBV5-1 and TRBJ1-4; 10 nucleotides agree with TRBD1. The ends lost 2 bases at V and 8 bases at J; junction bases unmatched: 6. CDR3 length: 15 amino acids. In germline, CDR1 is SGHRS, CDR2 YFSETQ.

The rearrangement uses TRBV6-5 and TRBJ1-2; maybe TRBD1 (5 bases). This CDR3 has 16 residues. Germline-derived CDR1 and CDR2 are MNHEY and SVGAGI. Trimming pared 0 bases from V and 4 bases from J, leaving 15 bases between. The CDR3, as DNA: TGTGCCAGCAGTTACTCTCCCGGGGCGGGGGGCTATGGCTACACCTTC. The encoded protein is CASSYSPGAGGYGYTF.